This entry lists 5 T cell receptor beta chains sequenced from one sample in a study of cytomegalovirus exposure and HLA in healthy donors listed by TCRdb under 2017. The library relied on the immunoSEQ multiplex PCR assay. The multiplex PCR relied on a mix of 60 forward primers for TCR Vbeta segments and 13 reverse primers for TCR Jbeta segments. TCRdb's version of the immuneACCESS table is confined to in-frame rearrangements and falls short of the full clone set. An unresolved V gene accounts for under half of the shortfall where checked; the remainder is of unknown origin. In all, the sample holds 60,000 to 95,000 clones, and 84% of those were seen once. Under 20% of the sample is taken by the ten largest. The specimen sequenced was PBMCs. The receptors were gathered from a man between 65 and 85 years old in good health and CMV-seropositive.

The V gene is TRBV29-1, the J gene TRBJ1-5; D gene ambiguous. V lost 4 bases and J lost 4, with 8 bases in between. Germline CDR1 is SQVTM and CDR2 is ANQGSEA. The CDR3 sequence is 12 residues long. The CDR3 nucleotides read TGCAGCGTTGGGGCAGAGAATCAGCCCCAGCATTTT. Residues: CSVGAENQPQHF.

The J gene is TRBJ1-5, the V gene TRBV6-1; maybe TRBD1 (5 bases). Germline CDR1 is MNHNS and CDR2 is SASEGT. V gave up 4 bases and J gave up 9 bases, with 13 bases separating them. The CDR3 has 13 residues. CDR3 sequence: CASSAGPQGPQHF. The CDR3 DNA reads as TGTGCCAGCAGTGCCGGACCTCAGGGGCCCCAGCATTTT.

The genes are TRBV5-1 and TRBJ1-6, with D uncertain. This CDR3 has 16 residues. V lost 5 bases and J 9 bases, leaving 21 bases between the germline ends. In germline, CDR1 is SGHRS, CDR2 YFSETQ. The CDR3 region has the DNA TGCGCCAGCAGTCCTGCGCCGGGAGAACTGAGTTCACCCCTCCACTTT. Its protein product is CASSPAPGELSSPLHF.

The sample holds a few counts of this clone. CDR3 in amino acids: CASSVGQSSGANVLTF. The CDR3 DNA sequence: TGTGCCAGCAGCGTAGGACAGTCTTCTGGGGCCAACGTCCTGACTTTC. This chain connects TRBV9 to TRBJ2-6; TRBD1 might be the D (5 bases). Germline CDR1 SGDLS, CDR2 YYNGEE. V shed 0 bases and J shed 1 base, with 8 bases lying between them. The CDR3 runs 16 residues.

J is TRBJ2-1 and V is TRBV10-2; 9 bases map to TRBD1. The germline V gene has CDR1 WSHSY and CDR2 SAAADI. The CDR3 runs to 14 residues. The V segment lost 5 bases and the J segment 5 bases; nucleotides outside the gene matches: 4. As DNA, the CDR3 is TGCGCCAGCAGTCAACAGGGGGCGAACAATGAGCAGTTCTTC. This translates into CASSQQGANNEQFF.